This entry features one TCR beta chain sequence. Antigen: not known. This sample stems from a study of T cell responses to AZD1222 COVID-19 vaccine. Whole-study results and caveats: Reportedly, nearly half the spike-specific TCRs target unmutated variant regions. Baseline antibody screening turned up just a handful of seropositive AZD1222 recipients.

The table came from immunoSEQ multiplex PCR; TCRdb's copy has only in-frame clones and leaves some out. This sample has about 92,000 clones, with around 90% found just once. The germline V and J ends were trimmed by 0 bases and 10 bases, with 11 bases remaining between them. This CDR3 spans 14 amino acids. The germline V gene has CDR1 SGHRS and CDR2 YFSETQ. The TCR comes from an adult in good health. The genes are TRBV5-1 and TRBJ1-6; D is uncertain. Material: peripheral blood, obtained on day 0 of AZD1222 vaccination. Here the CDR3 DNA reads TGCGCCAGCAGCTTGGGTAGGGTGTTGTCACCCCTCCACTTT. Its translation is CASSLGRVLSPLHF.